A single sample gave rise to the 28 T cell receptor beta chains below, sequenced in a study of blood T cell repertoires in COVID-19. Using immunoSEQ multiplex PCR, the repertoire was profiled, and TCRdb retains in-frame clones only, with some absent. The sample holds about 94,000 clones, around 87% seen once. The sequencing input was peripheral blood. All receptors derive from a human donor with acute or convalescent COVID-19. The donor label of this sample is uncertain.

V is TRBV29-1 and J is TRBJ2-5, with D possibly being TRBD1 (6 bases). V was cut by 6 bases and J by 2 bases, with 10 bases left in between. The CDR3 is 12 residues long. CDR1 is SQVTM and CDR2 is ANQGSEA in the germline V gene. The CDR3: CSVWTDQETQYF. In DNA, the CDR3 is TGCAGCGTCTGGACAGATCAAGAGACCCAGTACTTC.

This chain links TRBV12-3 or TRBV12-4 with TRBJ1-2; no firm D call. This CDR3 is 13 amino acids long. V lost 3 bases and J 2 bases, leaving 7 bases between the germline ends. This CDR3 is CASSLGRNYGYTF. The CDR3 DNA reads TGTGCCAGCAGTTTGGGCAGAAACTATGGCTACACCTTC.

The genes are TRBV19 and TRBJ2-1, with 11 bases lining up with TRBD1. V lost 4 bases to trimming and J lost 10 bases; unmatched junction nucleotides: 6. This CDR3 is built from 14 residues. Germline V CDR1 and CDR2: LNHDA, SQIVND (reference sequence). CDR3 amino acids: CASSTGQGAIEQFF. The CDR3 coding sequence is TGTGCCAGTAGTACAGGACAGGGGGCGATCGAGCAGTTCTTC.

The chain is built from TRBV27 and TRBJ2-1, with TRBD2 matching over 12 bases. J lost 1 base, V lost 4 bases, and 2 bases had no gene match. Germline lookup yields CDR1 MNHEY and CDR2 SMNVEV (reference sequence). CDR3 length: 16 amino acids. The CDR3 nucleotides are TGTGCCAGCAGTTCCGGACTAGCGGGGTCCTACAATGAGCAGTTCTTC. Protein sequence: CASSSGLAGSYNEQFF.

The chain employs TRBV18 and TRBJ2-3; D perhaps matches TRBD2 (6 bases). Germline V gene data show CDR1 as KGHSH and CDR2 as LQKENI. The V end lost 3 bases, the J end lost 6 bases, and 10 bases lay between the germline ends. The CDR3 loop spans 13 amino acids. The CDR3 DNA sequence: TGTGCCAGCTCACCCATCGGGGGTGATACGCAGTATTTT. It yields the protein CASSPIGGDTQYF. Full variable domain (missing parts from reference TRBV18 and TRBJ2-3): NAGVMQNPRHLVRRRGQEARLRCSPMKGHSHVYWYRQLPEEGLKFMVYLQKENIIDESGMPKERFSAEFPKEGPSILRIQQVVRGDSAAYFCASSPIGGDTQYFGPGTRLTVL.

This clone has a single count. The CDR3 DNA sequence: TGTGCAAGTCGCCAGGGGGTTTTCCCCACAGATACGCAGTATTTT. This codes for CASRQGVFPTDTQYF. The chain links TRBV12-2 to TRBJ2-3; TRBD1 is the table's D call, not checked against the DNA. TRBV12-2 is given as a pseudogene. The length of the CDR3 is 15 residues.

The V gene is TRBV23-1, the J gene TRBJ2-1; D uncertain. Being an ORF, TRBV23-1 has a function that is uncertain. Deletions cut 5 bases from V and 4 bases from J, with 15 bases between. This CDR3 has 15 residues. In DNA form, the CDR3 reads TGCGCCAGCAGTGAACCCATCCCAGATTACAATGAGCAGTTCTTC. Translating it yields CASSEPIPDYNEQFF.

V gene TRBV19 combines with J gene TRBJ1-4; possibly TRBD1 for D (6 bases). The V end was cut by 5 bases, the J end by 5 bases, with 18 bases between. Germline V gene sequence: CDR1 LNHDA, CDR2 SQIVND (reference sequence). The CDR3 has 16 amino acids. CDR3 nucleotide sequence: TGTGCCAGTAGTCCCCGGGAGGCAGGGACAAATGAAAAACTGTTTTTT. This sequence encodes CASSPREAGTNEKLFF.

This rearrangement joins TRBV28 to TRBJ1-2; possible D gene TRBD1, 6 bases. The germline V and J ends were trimmed by 10 bases and 5 bases, with 14 bases remaining between them. This CDR3 contains 12 residues. The germline CDR1 and CDR2 sequences are MDHEN and SYDVKM. CDR3 nucleotides: TGTGCCATCGGGACACCCTCATATGGCTACACCTTC. Its protein is CAIGTPSYGYTF.

The chain carries TRBV7-6 and TRBJ2-6; a possible D gene is TRBD1 (6 bases). Trimming shortened V by 5 bases and J by 0 bases, and 14 bases separated the two germline ends. The CDR3 is 17 residues long. The germline V gene encodes CDR1 SGHVS and CDR2 FNYEAQ. The DNA for the CDR3 is TGTGCCAGCAGCAAGGGACACGCATACTCTGGGGCCAACGTCCTGACTTTC. Protein sequence: CASSKGHAYSGANVLTF.

The chain uses TRBV19 and TRBJ2-7; D is possibly TRBD1 (6 bases). Looked up from germline, CDR1 is LNHDA and CDR2 is SQIVND (reference sequence). V lost 7 bases and J 3 bases, leaving 10 bases between the germline ends. CDR3 length equals 12 residues. The CDR3: CASNLQGYEQYF. DNA for the CDR3: TGTGCCAGTAACCTACAGGGCTACGAGCAGTACTTC. The whole variable domain, filled in from reference TRBV19 and TRBJ2-7, reads DGGITQSPKYLFRKEGQNVTLSCEQNLNHDAMYWYRQDPGQGLRLIYYSQIVNDFQKGDIAEGYSVSREKKESFPLTVTSAQKNPTAFYLCASNLQGYEQYFGPGTRLTVT.

The rearrangement links TRBV28 to TRBJ1-1; D gene uncertain. The CDR3 has 14 amino acids. The ends were cut back, 8 bases at V and 3 bases at J, with 16 bases in the middle. Looked up from germline, CDR1 is MDHEN and CDR2 is SYDVKM. Here the CDR3 reads CASLLGSQHTEAFF. The CDR3 coding sequence is TGTGCCAGCCTCCTCGGGTCCCAACACACTGAAGCTTTCTTT. The variable domain in full, with the rest retrieved from reference TRBV28 and TRBJ1-1, is DVKVTQSSRYLVKRTGEKVFLECVQDMDHENMFWYRQDPGLGLRLIYFSYDVKMKEKGDIPEGYSVSREKKERFSLILESASTNQTSMYLCASLLGSQHTEAFFGQGTRLTVV.

The rearrangement links TRBV5-1 to TRBJ2-5; 8 nucleotides line up with TRBD1. Germline CDR1 SGHRS, CDR2 YFSETQ. The V gene end was trimmed by 2 bases and the J gene end by 5 bases; junction bases not matched to a gene: 8. The CDR3 runs to 15 residues. As DNA, the CDR3 is TGCGCCAGCAGCTTTCAGGGGGCGCCGGGTGAGACCCAGTACTTC. Its protein is CASSFQGAPGETQYF.

This clone was detected only once. This chain connects TRBV9 to TRBJ2-7; TRBD1 is a possible D gene (8 bases). V lost 3 bases, J lost 3 bases, and 13 bases lay in between. Germline V CDR1 and CDR2: SGDLS, YYNGEE. The CDR3 contains 14 residues. CDR3 DNA: TGTGCCAGCAGCGGTACAGGGGGGGACTACGAGCAGTACTTC. Residues: CASSGTGGDYEQYF.

The gene calls are TRBV18 and TRBJ2-7; possible D gene TRBD1, 5 bases. V lost 1 base to trimming and J lost 3 bases, with 7 bases between them. The germline CDR1 and CDR2 sequences are KGHSH and LQKENI. The CDR3 covers 13 residues. CDR3: CASSPLQGYEQYF. DNA for the CDR3: TGTGCCAGCTCACCACTCCAGGGCTACGAGCAGTACTTC.

This sequence joins TRBV9 and TRBJ2-3, with 11 bases matching TRBD2. The CDR3 is 18 residues long. Germline loops: CDR1 SGDLS, CDR2 YYNGEE. V lost 3 bases to trimming and J lost 0 bases; unmatched junction nucleotides: 9. CDR3 nucleotides: TGTGCCAGCAGCGAGGAGGCTCTAGCGGGGGGTAGCACAGATACGCAGTATTTT. Protein sequence: CASSEEALAGGSTDTQYF.

The genes are TRBV14 and TRBJ2-1, with TRBD1 matching over 7 bases. From germline, CDR1 is SGHDN and CDR2 FVKESK. The trim removed 0 bases at V and 7 bases at J, leaving 12 bases unmatched. The CDR3 runs 17 residues. CDR3 sequence (DNA): TGTGCCAGCAGCCAAGATCTCTTCCGGCCAGGGGGAAATGAGCAGTTCTTC. Protein sequence: CASSQDLFRPGGNEQFF.

The rearrangement uses TRBV5-1 and TRBJ2-3; D is possibly TRBD2 (5 bases). Germline V gene sequence: CDR1 SGHRS, CDR2 YFSETQ. The CDR3 is 15 residues long. V lost 4 bases and J 0 bases, leaving 12 bases between the germline ends. As DNA, the CDR3 is TGCGCCAGCAGCGGGCAGGACTCTAGCACAGATACGCAGTATTTT. The encoded protein is CASSGQDSSTDTQYF.

The genes are TRBV11-2 and TRBJ2-1; D remains ambiguous. The length of the CDR3 is 13 residues. V was trimmed by 5 bases and J by 4 bases, leaving 9 bases between them. CDR1 SGHAT and CDR2 FQNNGV come from the germline V gene. CDR3 DNA: TGTGCCAGCAGCCCCCACATTTACAATGAGCAGTTCTTC. The encoded protein is CASSPHIYNEQFF. The full variable domain, completed using reference TRBV11-2 and TRBJ2-1, is EAGVAQSPRYKIIEKRQSVAFWCNPISGHATLYWYQQILGQGPKLLIQFQNNGVVDDSQLPKDRFSAERLKGVDSTLKIQPAKLEDSAVYLCASSPHIYNEQFFGPGTRLTVL.

The gene calls are TRBV6-5 and TRBJ2-2; tentatively, D is TRBD2 (6 bases). This CDR3 spans 16 amino acids. With 4 bases removed from V and 7 bases from J, the gap between germline ends came to 19 bases. CDR1 is MNHEY, CDR2 SVGAGI, per germline. The CDR3 reads CASSSPGLTSVGELFF. As DNA, the CDR3 is TGTGCCAGCAGTTCCCCCGGACTAACGAGTGTCGGGGAGCTGTTTTTT.

The chain carries TRBV7-2 and TRBJ1-3, with TRBD1 as a possible D gene (5 bases). CDR3 length: 18 amino acids. V lost 5 bases, J lost 0 bases, and 20 bases lay in between. Germline assignment: CDR1 SGHTA and CDR2 FQGNSA. CDR3 region: CASSRSDWEGYSGNTIYF. For the CDR3, the DNA is TGTGCCAGCAGCAGATCTGATTGGGAGGGGTACTCTGGAAACACCATATATTTT.

The chain couples TRBV29-1 to TRBJ2-5; weak D call: TRBD2 (6 bases). Trimming took 3 bases from V and 6 from J, leaving 14 bases between them. This CDR3 has 13 amino acids. Per germline, CDR1 SQVTM and CDR2 ANQGSEA. The CDR3 DNA follows: TGCAGCGTTGATCTAAGGCGGGGACAGACCCAGTACTTC. Translated: CSVDLRRGQTQYF.

The CDR3 sequence: CASSQDRHGTTGANVLTF. The CDR3 DNA is TGTGCCAGCAGCCAAGATCGGCACGGGACAACTGGGGCCAACGTCCTGACTTTC. V gene TRBV3-1 (or the pseudogene TRBV3-2) combines with J gene TRBJ2-6; a weak D match, TRBD1 (6 bases). Germline V gives CDR1 LGHDT, CDR2 YNNKEL (reference sequence). Trimming took off 0 bases at V and 2 bases at J, with 14 bases between the two ends. CDR3 size: 18 residues.

This rearrangement joins TRBV11-3 to TRBJ2-5, with D possibly being TRBD2 (5 bases). The CDR3 is 15 amino acids. Germline V gene data show CDR1 as SGHNT and CDR2 as YENEEA. V lost 1 base and J lost 4, with 13 bases in between. CDR3 protein: CASSLGLSQAETQYF. CDR3 nucleotides: TGTGCCAGCAGCTTAGGACTATCCCAGGCAGAGACCCAGTACTTC.

The chain combines TRBV7-6 with TRBJ2-3; D perhaps matches TRBD2 (6 bases). The length of the CDR3 is 17 residues. V gave up 5 bases and J gave up 2 bases, with 20 bases separating them. Germline V gene sequence: CDR1 SGHVS, CDR2 FNYEAQ. The CDR3, as DNA: TGTGCCAGCAGCCGAGCACCGGAGGGTCGGGCCACAGATACGCAGTATTTT. Translating it yields CASSRAPEGRATDTQYF.

This clone has a handful of counts. This chain connects TRBV7-2 to TRBJ2-7; the match to TRBD2 covers 7 bases. V lost 3 bases and J lost 0; bases outside the gene matches: 8. CDR1 is SGHTA and CDR2 is FQGNSA in the germline V gene. CDR3 size: 16 residues. The CDR3 nucleotides are TGTGCCAGCAGCTTTACAACCACTAGCGTCTCCTACGAGCAGTACTTC. Translated, it gives CASSFTTTSVSYEQYF.

This sequence joins TRBV7-3 and TRBJ2-6, with TRBD1 identical over 7 bases. Germline V gives CDR1 SGHTA, CDR2 FQGTGA. The CDR3 loop spans 16 amino acids. V lost 5 bases, J lost 2 bases, and 6 bases stayed unmatched. CDR3 bases: TGTGCCAGCAGCCCCGGGACAGCGCCTGGGGCCAACGTCCTGACTTTC. This gives the protein CASSPGTAPGANVLTF.

The chain recombines TRBV5-6 with TRBJ2-7, with D possibly TRBD1 on 5 matching bases. This CDR3 is 15 amino acids long. Trimming removed 2 bases at V and 2 bases at J, with 14 bases between. Germline V gene sequence: CDR1 SGHDT, CDR2 YYEEEE. Here the CDR3 DNA reads TGTGCCAGCAGCTTTCTAGGGGCAGGGCCCTACGAGCAGTACTTC. It specifies CASSFLGAGPYEQYF. Supplemented by reference TRBV5-6 and TRBJ2-7, the full variable domain reads DAGVTQSPTHLIKTRGQQVTLRCSPKSGHDTVSWYQQALGQGPQFIFQYYEEEERQRGNFPDRFSGHQFPNYSSELNVNALLLGDSALYLCASSFLGAGPYEQYFGPGTRLTVT.